This entry lists 23 T cell receptor beta chains sequenced from one sample in a study of T-cell reconstitution after alpha-beta-depleted transplantation in children. As it was prepared, the TCRbeta library received unique molecular identifiers. Via MiXCR, TCRdb re-called the PCR reads, giving one row per CDR3 protein. The data contain about 200,000 distinct CDR3 sequences, 5.5% to 7% of them singletons. Sequencing used PBMCs, obtained before TCRalphabeta/CD19-depleted stem cell transplant. These receptor sequences come from a girl under three years old with combined immunodeficiency, due to receive a stem cell transplant.

The gene calls are TRBV25-1 and TRBJ2-7; 9 bases are a match to TRBD1. Germline V gene sequence: CDR1 MGHDK, CDR2 SYGVNS. This CDR3 contains 17 residues. V shed 0 bases and J 7 bases; nucleotides not matched to a gene: 13. CDR3 sequence (DNA): TGTGCCAGCAGTGAATATTTCCCCGGGACAGGGTCAGGGGAGCAGTACTTC. It codes for CASSEYFPGTGSGEQYF.

This clonotype was picked up many times. The chain has TRBV21-1 and TRBJ2-7; the D call of TRBD1 is as the table states it, not checked on the DNA. TRBV21-1 is assigned pseudogene status. This CDR3 comprises 17 residues. In DNA, the CDR3 is TGTGCCAGCAGCAAAGGGGGCGCTCAGGGAGGATCCTACGAGCAGTACTTC. Its translation: CASSKGGAQGGSYEQYF.

The chain joins TRBV24-1 to TRBJ1-2; D remains ambiguous. Trimming left V 4 bases short and J 1 base short, with 3 bases between. The CDR3 covers 12 residues. In germline, CDR1 is KGHDR, CDR2 SFDVKD. The CDR3 is CATSDSNYGYTF. CDR3 nucleotide sequence: TGTGCCACCAGTGACAGTAACTATGGCTACACCTTC.

This clonotype came up many times. The chain links TRBV7-9 to TRBJ1-3; 8 bases fit TRBD1. The junction had 12 bases not matched to a gene; V was cut back by 5 bases and J by 6 bases. Germline assignment: CDR1 SEHNR and CDR2 FQNEAQ (reference sequence). CDR3 length: 16 amino acids. CDR3 sequence reads: CASSPSPGTGENTIYF. In nucleotides, the CDR3 is TGTGCCAGCAGCCCTAGCCCTGGGACAGGCGAAAACACCATATATTTT. Based on the CDR3 plus reference TRBV7-9 and TRBJ1-3, the full variable domain is DTGVSQNPRHKITKRGQNVTFRCDPISEHNRLYWYRQTLGQGPEFLTYFQNEAQLEKSRLLSDRFSAERPKGSFSTLEIQRTEQGDSAMYLCASSPSPGTGENTIYFGEGSWLTVV.

Ten or more counts support this clonotype. The gene calls are TRBV6-1 and TRBJ2-3; D possibly uses TRBD1 or TRBD2 (5 bases each). The CDR3 covers 16 residues. Germline CDR1 reads MNHNS; CDR2 reads SASEGT. Trimming cost V 2 bases and J 5 bases, with 17 bases left between them. The CDR3 protein is CASSESPGTVKDTQYF. CDR3 nucleotide sequence: TGTGCCAGCAGTGAATCCCCGGGGACCGTCAAAGATACGCAGTATTTT.

This clonotype appeared many times. V usage is TRBV15 and J usage is TRBJ2-1, with 11 positions matching TRBD2. The length of the CDR3 is 17 residues. The germline gives CDR1 LNHNV, CDR2 YYDKDF (reference sequence). With 1 base clipped from V and 8 bases from J, the junction kept 10 bases outside the gene matches. In DNA, the CDR3 is TGTGCCACCAGCAGAGTGGTTAGCGGGGGGGCGTTGGATGAGCAGTTCTTC. This codes for CATSRVVSGGALDEQFF.

In its sample, this clonotype was seen many times. This chain links TRBV29-1 with TRBJ1-1; D is uncertain. Germline V gives CDR1 SQVTM, CDR2 ANQGSEA. Trimming took off 5 bases at V and 3 bases at J, with 13 bases between the two ends. CDR3 length: 13 amino acids. CDR3 protein: CSVRPELDTEAFF. CDR3 DNA: TGCAGCGTTCGACCAGAATTGGACACTGAAGCTTTCTTT.

This clonotype was counted at least ten times. The chain couples TRBV4-3 to TRBJ2-7; the D is unclear. V lost 4 bases to trimming and J lost 0 bases, with 10 bases between them. Germline V lookup: CDR1 LGHNA, CDR2 YSLEER. The CDR3 extends over 14 amino acids. The CDR3 spells CASSPVISSYEQYF. The CDR3 bases are TGCGCCAGCAGCCCAGTGATAAGCTCCTACGAGCAGTACTTC.

The chain is built from TRBV7-8 and TRBJ1-2; TRBD1 might be the D (6 bases). Trimming took 0 bases from V and 6 from J, leaving 23 bases between them. Germline V lookup: CDR1 SGHVS, CDR2 FQNEAQ. This CDR3 has 18 amino acids. The CDR3 loop reads CASSLAFDRDMTDDGYTF. The CDR3, as DNA: TGTGCCAGCAGCTTAGCGTTCGATCGGGACATGACAGATGATGGCTACACCTTC.

This clonotype was counted ten times or more. The J gene is TRBJ2-5, the V gene TRBV27; no clear D gene. CDR3 size: 15 residues. Trimming took off 6 bases at V and 1 base at J, with 15 bases between the two ends. Germline V lookup: CDR1 MNHEY, CDR2 SMNVEV (reference sequence). CDR3 DNA: TGTGCCAGCAGACCACGACAAGCCTTCCAAGAGACCCAGTACTTC. It yields the protein CASRPRQAFQETQYF.

At least ten counts were recorded for this clonotype. The gene calls are TRBV20-1 and TRBJ2-7; possibly TRBD2 for D (6 bases). CDR3 size: 10 residues. Germline values: CDR1 DFQATT, CDR2 SNEGSKA (reference sequence). Trimming cost V 3 bases and J 9 bases, with 9 bases left between them. The CDR3 DNA reads TGCAGTGCTAGCGGGAGTACGCAGTACTTC. It yields the protein CSASGSTQYF.

This clonotype was seen ten or more times. The CDR3 sequence is CSASGGALLETQYF. CDR3 bases: TGCAGTGCTAGCGGCGGGGCCCTTTTGGAGACCCAGTACTTC. The rearrangement links TRBV20-1 to TRBJ2-5, with D tentatively TRBD2 (6 bases). This CDR3 is built from 14 residues. In germline, CDR1 is DFQATT, CDR2 SNEGSKA (reference sequence). V was clipped by 3 bases and J by 5 bases, with 16 bases between them.

This chain joins TRBV20-1 and TRBJ2-7; 12 bases line up with TRBD2. The CDR3 totals 14 residues. Germline V gives CDR1 DFQATT, CDR2 SNEGSKA (reference sequence). Trimming took 6 bases from V and 3 from J; bases not matched to a gene: 6. The CDR3 spells CSATTSGSLYEQYF. DNA of the CDR3: TGCAGTGCGACGACTAGCGGGAGTCTCTACGAGCAGTACTTC.

This clonotype was detected many times. The gene calls are TRBV7-9 and TRBJ2-3, with TRBD2 matching 12 bases. CDR1 and CDR2 from the germline V gene are SEHNR and FQNEAQ (reference sequence). The junction had 9 bases not matched to a gene; V was cut back by 3 bases and J by 5 bases. The CDR3 sequence is 17 residues long. The CDR3 bases are TGTGCCAGCAGCTTGGAGGCTCTGGGACTAGCGGGAGATACGCAGTATTTT. It encodes CASSLEALGLAGDTQYF.

This clonotype has at least ten counts. This chain joins TRBV6-5 and TRBJ2-1; TRBD1 is a possible D gene (6 bases). Germline CDR1 is MNHEY and CDR2 is SVGAGI. The CDR3 covers 12 residues. Trimming cost V 6 bases and J 6 bases, with 9 bases left between them. The CDR3 nucleotides read TGTGCCAGCAGCATACAGGGCAATGAGCAGTTCTTC. It translates to CASSIQGNEQFF.

The gene calls are TRBV3-1 and TRBJ2-1; no firm D call. Germline CDR1 LGHDT, CDR2 YNNKEL (reference sequence). The ends were cut back, 4 bases at V and 8 bases at J, with 12 bases in the middle. The CDR3 sequence is 13 residues long. The CDR3 region has the DNA TGTGCCAGCAGCCCCGCCGGGCCGGATGAGCAGTTCTTC. Amino acid sequence: CASSPAGPDEQFF.

The chain recombines TRBV4-3 with TRBJ2-6; no clear D. Germline loops: CDR1 LGHNA, CDR2 YSLEER. V shed 0 bases and J shed 0 bases, with 15 bases lying between them. The CDR3 contains 19 residues. CDR3 DNA: TGCGCCAGCAGCCAAGATAGGTTCGAGCGTTCCTCTGGGGCCAACGTCCTGACTTTC. Protein product: CASSQDRFERSSGANVLTF.

This clonotype was detected many times. The chain is built from TRBV3-1 and TRBJ1-1; D is uncertain. CDR3 length equals 14 residues. From germline, CDR1 is LGHDT and CDR2 YNNKEL (reference sequence). Trimming took 4 bases from V and 0 from J, leaving 9 bases between them. DNA for the CDR3: TGTGCCAGCAGCCCCCAGCTTATGAACACTGAAGCTTTCTTT. Translation: CASSPQLMNTEAFF.

This clonotype was detected only a few times. The CDR3 DNA is TGTGCCAGCAAACACAGGGGGTTATACGAGCAGTACTTC. Its translation is CASKHRGLYEQYF. The V gene is TRBV28, the J gene TRBJ2-7; TRBD1 aligns across 8 bases. The CDR3 is made up of 13 amino acids. Germline V lookup: CDR1 MDHEN, CDR2 SYDVKM. Trimming removed 7 bases from V and 4 bases from J; junction bases left unmatched: 6.

This clonotype was detected a few times. The V and J genes are TRBV20-1 and TRBJ2-7; 7 bases align to TRBD1. Losses at the gene ends were 6 bases for V and 2 bases for J; bases not matched to a gene: 7. This CDR3 is built from 13 residues. Per germline, CDR1 DFQATT and CDR2 SNEGSKA (reference sequence). The CDR3, as DNA: TGCAGTGCGGATACAGGGGACCCCTACGAGCAGTACTTC. Translation: CSADTGDPYEQYF.

In this sample, this clonotype turned up many times. The chain links TRBV27 to TRBJ2-3; TRBD2 matches at 16 bases. This CDR3 contains 21 residues. V shed 3 bases, J shed 2 bases, and the junction held 14 bases outside the gene matches. The germline V gene encodes CDR1 MNHEY and CDR2 SMNVEV (reference sequence). The DNA for the CDR3 is TGTGCCAGCAGTTTCCTACGTTTTGGGACTAGCGGGAGGGTGTTCACAGATACGCAGTATTTT. It yields the protein CASSFLRFGTSGRVFTDTQYF.

In this sample, this clonotype turned up many times. V usage is TRBV6-1 and J usage is TRBJ2-1; 8 bases agree with TRBD1. With V trimmed by 4 bases and J by 1 base, 9 bases remained unmatched. This CDR3 has 17 residues. Germline-derived CDR1 and CDR2 are MNHNS and SASEGT. In nucleotides, the CDR3 is TGTGCCAGCAGTGCTGGCAGGGGGCAAAAATCCTACAATGAGCAGTTCTTC. It yields the protein CASSAGRGQKSYNEQFF.

This clonotype has ten or more counts. The chain combines TRBV20-1 with TRBJ2-1; TRBD1 might be the D (5 bases). This CDR3 is 15 amino acids long. From germline, CDR1 is DFQATT and CDR2 SNEGSKA (reference sequence). Deletions cut 3 bases from V and 8 bases from J, with 20 bases between. The CDR3 DNA sequence: TGCAGTGCTAGTTTGACAGCCTTCTTTGGAGATGAGCAGTTCTTC. It is translated as CSASLTAFFGDEQFF.